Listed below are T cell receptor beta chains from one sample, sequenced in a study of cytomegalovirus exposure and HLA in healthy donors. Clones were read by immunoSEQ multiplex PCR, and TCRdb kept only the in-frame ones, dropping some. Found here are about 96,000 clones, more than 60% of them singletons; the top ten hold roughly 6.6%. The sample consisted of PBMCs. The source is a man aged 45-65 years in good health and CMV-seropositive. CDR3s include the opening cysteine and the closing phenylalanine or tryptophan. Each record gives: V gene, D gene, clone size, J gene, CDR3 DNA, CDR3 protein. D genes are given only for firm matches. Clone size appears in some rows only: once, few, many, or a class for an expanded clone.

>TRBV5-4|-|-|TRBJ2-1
TGTGCCAGCAGCCAAGTGGGGGGGCATGAGCAGTTCTTC
CASSQVGGHEQFF
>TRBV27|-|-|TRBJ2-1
TGTGCCAGCAGTTTTCGACCCGACTGGGCCTACAATGAGCAGTTCTTC
CASSFRPDWAYNEQFF
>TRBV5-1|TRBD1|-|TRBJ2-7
TGCGCCAGCAGCCAACCACAGGGGCTCGAGCAGTACTTC
CASSQPQGLEQYF
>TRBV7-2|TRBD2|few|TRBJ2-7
TGTGCCAGCAGCTTCACTAGCGGGGGGACCGACGAGCAGTACTTC
CASSFTSGGTDEQYF
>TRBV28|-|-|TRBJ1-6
TGTGCCAGCAGTTCCCGGGCCCGGGGTTCACCCCTCCACTTT
CASSSRARGSPLHF
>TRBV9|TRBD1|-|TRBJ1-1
TGTGCCAGCAAATCGACAGGGGTATCTGAAGCTTTCTTT
CASKSTGVSEAFF
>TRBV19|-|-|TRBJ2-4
TGTGCCAGTAGTTGGGCTCGGCAAGCCAAAAACATTCAGTACTTC
CASSWARQAKNIQYF
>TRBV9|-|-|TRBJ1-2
TGTGCCAGCAGCGTAGAGTTACAGGGTGGTGGCTACCCCTTC
CASSVELQGGGYPF
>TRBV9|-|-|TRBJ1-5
TGTGCCAGCAGCCCCCATAGCAATCAGCCCCAGCATTTT
CASSPHSNQPQHF
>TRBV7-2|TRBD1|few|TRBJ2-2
TGTGCCAGCAGAGGGAGGACAGGGGACACCGGGGAGCTGTTTTTT
CASRGRTGDTGELFF
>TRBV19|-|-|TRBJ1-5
TGTGCCAGTAGTTTGGGGGGGGTAACAAATCAGCCCCAGCATTTT
CASSLGGVTNQPQHF
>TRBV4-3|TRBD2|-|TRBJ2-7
TGCGCCAGCAGCCAAGATTCACACAGGACTAGCTCCTACGAGCAGTACTTC
CASSQDSHRTSSYEQYF
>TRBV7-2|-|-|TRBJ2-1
TGTGCCAGCAGCTTAGACCTACCCAACAATGAGCAGTTCTTC
CASSLDLPNNEQFF
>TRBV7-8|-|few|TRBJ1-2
TGTGCCAGCAGCTCGACAGGTGCCTTCTATGGCTACACCTTC
CASSSTGAFYGYTF
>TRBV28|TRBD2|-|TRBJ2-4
TGTGCCAGCAGTCTCCCGGGGGGCAAAAACATTCAGTACTTC
CASSLPGGKNIQYF
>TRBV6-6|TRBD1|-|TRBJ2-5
TGTGCCAGCAGTTCCGCACTCCGGGACAGCAAAGAGACCCAGTACTTC
CASSSALRDSKETQYF
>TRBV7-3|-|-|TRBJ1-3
TGTGCCAGCAGCTTGATGAGCTCTGGAAACACCATATATTTT
CASSLMSSGNTIYF
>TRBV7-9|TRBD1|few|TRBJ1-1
TGTGCCAGCAGCCCCGACAGGGCCACTGAAGCTTTCTTT
CASSPDRATEAFF
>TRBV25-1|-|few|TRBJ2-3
TGTGCCAGCAGTGTTAGCGGAGCAGATACGCAGTATTTT
CASSVSGADTQYF
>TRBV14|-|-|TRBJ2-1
TGTGCCAGCAGCCAACGAGTCTCCCATTACAATGAGCAGTTCTTC
CASSQRVSHYNEQFF
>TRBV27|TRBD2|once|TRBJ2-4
TGTGCCAGCAGTTTTGCCGGGACTAGCGGGGGGGTGAGAAACATTCAGTACTTC
CASSFAGTSGGVRNIQYF
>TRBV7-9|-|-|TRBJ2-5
TGTGCCAGCAGCTTAGAGTTGGGGGGTGTGGAGACCCAGTACTTC
CASSLELGGVETQYF
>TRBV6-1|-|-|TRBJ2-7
TGTGCCAGCACCCTCTCGGTTACCTACGAGCAGTACTTC
CASTLSVTYEQYF